The source of this TCR beta chain is a study of T-cell reconstitution after alpha-beta-depleted transplantation in children. Study-wide points: About two months after transplant, alpha-beta T cells reportedly came from several hundred expanded graft clones. At day 60, the high TCRbeta diversity found in some patients originated from recipient T cells and thymic progenitors that had survived.

Ten or more counts support this clonotype. Its antigen is currently unknown. Germline V lookup: CDR1 SGHTA, CDR2 FQGNSA. The V end lost 1 base, the J end lost 3 bases, and 13 bases lay between the germline ends. The CDR3 has 15 residues. Unique molecular identifiers tagged the TCRbeta library. TCRdb redid the calling of the PCR reads with MiXCR, one entry per CDR3 protein. The sample carries roughly 500,000 distinct CDR3 sequences, more than 9% recorded once. The rearrangement joins TRBV7-2 to TRBJ2-7; maybe TRBD2 (6 bases). This specimen consisted of PBMCs, obtained before TCRalphabeta/CD19-depleted stem cell transplant. This TCR came from a child aged 2 to 10 with inherited bone marrow failure, due to receive a stem cell transplant. CDR3 sequence: CASSLGVGLFYEQYF. The CDR3 coding sequence is TGTGCCAGCAGCTTAGGCGTGGGACTCTTCTACGAGCAGTACTTC.